A single T cell receptor beta chain is shown here with its context. Antigen unknown. The sample is drawn from a study of T cell responses to AZD1222 COVID-19 vaccine. Across the whole study: Pooling of second doses given at about 4 or about 12 weeks was done. Study results and caveats: Targets within unmutated variant regions were reportedly found for nearly half of spike-specific TCRs. Repertoire samples came only from after the peak T cell response. Distributed over spike, vaccine-associated CD4 TCRs predominated at 160-218 and 743-854.

V lost 4 bases and J 4 bases, leaving 16 bases between the germline ends. The CDR3 runs to 15 residues. Germline V gene sequence: CDR1 SNHLY, CDR2 FYNNEI. Assay: immunoSEQ multiplex PCR; the TCRdb copy retains only in-frame clones and omits some. The data contain more than 75,000 clones, about 88% of them singletons. This sequence joins TRBV2 and TRBJ1-1; no clear D gene. Sequencing used peripheral blood, obtained on day 0 of AZD1222 vaccination. The clonotype comes from an adult in good health. In nucleotides, the CDR3 is TGTGCCAGCAGTGGCAACCTCCCCGGCGGCACTGAAGCTTTCTTT. This codes for CASSGNLPGGTEAFF.